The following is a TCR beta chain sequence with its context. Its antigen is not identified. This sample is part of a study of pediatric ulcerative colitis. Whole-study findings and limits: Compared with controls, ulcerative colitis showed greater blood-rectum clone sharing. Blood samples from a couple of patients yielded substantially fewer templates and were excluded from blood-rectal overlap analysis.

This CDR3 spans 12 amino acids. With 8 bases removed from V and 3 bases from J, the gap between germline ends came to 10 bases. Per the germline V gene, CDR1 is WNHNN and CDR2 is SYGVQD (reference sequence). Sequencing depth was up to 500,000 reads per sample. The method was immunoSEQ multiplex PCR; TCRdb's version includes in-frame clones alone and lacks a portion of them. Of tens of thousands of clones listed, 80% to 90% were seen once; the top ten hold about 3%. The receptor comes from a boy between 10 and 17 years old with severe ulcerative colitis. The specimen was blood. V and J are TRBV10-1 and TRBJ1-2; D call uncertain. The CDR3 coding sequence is TGCGCCAGCGGCGACGGTGACTATGGCTACACCTTC. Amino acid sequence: CASGDGDYGYTF.